This record looks at one T cell receptor (beta chain) sequence and its context. This sample stems from a study of blood T cell repertoires in COVID-19. As for the study in general: Sites in the United States, Italy and Spain provided acute and convalescent COVID-19 samples. The cDNA or gDNA used as material had been derived from T cells, B-cell-depleted T cells, or PBMCs.

Original data processing: Nucleated cell counts were estimated from reference gene primer amplification. Libraries were prepared by immunoSEQ multiplex PCR; TCRdb keeps only in-frame clonotypes and omits some of them. V and J calls and clone size are copied from that table; D and trimming were computed from the DNA. The sample yields some 51,000 clones, approximately 86% seen once. Trimming stripped 5 bases from V and 8 bases from J, with 12 bases between. The CDR3 length is 12 residues. CDR1 is MDHEN and CDR2 is SYDVKM in the germline V gene. The sample comprised peripheral blood. The source is a man between 60 and 75 years old with acute or convalescent COVID-19. V gene TRBV28 combines with J gene TRBJ1-2; D perhaps matches TRBD1 (6 bases). CDR3 in amino acids: CASSQTGYGYTF. CDR3 DNA: TGTGCCAGCAGTCAAACAGGGTACGGCTACACCTTC.